One TCR beta chain is described in this entry. Its target is not known. This sample stems from a study of cytomegalovirus exposure and HLA in healthy donors. General study findings and limits: Sequencing depth across donors, presence/absence analyses assumed, was roughly uniform. Later analysis showed most CMV-associated TCR beta chains appearing HLA-restricted. TCR beta chains associated with HLA were, in a later analysis, more clonally expanded than equally common others.

The PCR made use of 60 Vbeta and 13 Jbeta primers. Profiled with immunoSEQ multiplex PCR; TCRdb holds only in-frame clones, not every one. The data contain 55,000 to 65,000 clones, 70% to 75% of them singletons. The V end lost 6 bases, the J end lost 0 bases, and 15 bases lay between the germline ends. The length of the CDR3 is 15 residues. CDR1 and CDR2 (germline): ENHRY, SYGVKD. This sequence joins TRBV10-3 and TRBJ2-7; no clear D gene. The sample taken for sequencing was PBMCs. The TCR was taken from a man aged 30 to 39 in good health and CMV-seropositive. The CDR3 nucleotides are TGTGCCATCAGACCCGAGGTTCTAAGCTCCTACGAGCAGTACTTC. It translates to CAIRPEVLSSYEQYF.